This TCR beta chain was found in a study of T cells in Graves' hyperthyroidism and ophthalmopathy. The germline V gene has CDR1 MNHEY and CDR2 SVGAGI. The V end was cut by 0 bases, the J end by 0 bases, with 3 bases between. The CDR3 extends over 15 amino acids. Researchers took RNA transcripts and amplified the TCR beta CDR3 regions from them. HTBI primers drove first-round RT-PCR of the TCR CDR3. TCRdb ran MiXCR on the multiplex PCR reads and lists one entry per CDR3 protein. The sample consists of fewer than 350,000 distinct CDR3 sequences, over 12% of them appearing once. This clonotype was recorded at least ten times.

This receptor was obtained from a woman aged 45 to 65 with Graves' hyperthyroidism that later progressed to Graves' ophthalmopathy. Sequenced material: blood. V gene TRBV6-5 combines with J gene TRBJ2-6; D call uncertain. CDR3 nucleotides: TGTGCCAGCAGTTACTCCAGCTCTGGGGCCAACGTCCTGACTTTC. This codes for CASSYSSSGANVLTF.